The 23 T cell receptor beta chains below all came from one sample that was sequenced in a study of blood T cell repertoires in COVID-19 (dated by TCRdb to 2019 to 2021). The receptor library was made with the immunoSEQ multiplex PCR assay. Entries here come from immuneACCESS through TCRdb and include only in-frame sequences with V and J called. Some clones fail to appear in such tables; in the studies checked, an unresolved V gene covers under half of the shortfall, and the cause of the remainder is unknown. The sample has about 350,000 clones on record, roughly nine tenths of them singletons. The ten largest clones take up 3% to 4.5% of the sample. The specimen sequenced was peripheral blood. All receptors come from a woman in her sixties or seventies with COVID-19, enrolled during active disease.

The rearrangement links TRBV7-9 to TRBJ2-1; D unclear. Germline assignment: CDR1 SEHNR and CDR2 FQNEAQ (reference sequence). The CDR3 has 12 residues. V lost 5 bases, J lost 1 base, and 3 bases lay in between. CDR3 region: CASSRSYNEQFF. The DNA of the CDR3 is TGTGCCAGCAGCCGGTCCTACAATGAGCAGTTCTTC.

V gene TRBV2 combines with J gene TRBJ1-5; tentatively, D is TRBD1 (6 bases). Between the trimmed V and J ends, which lost 4 bases and 0 bases, there was a span of 7 bases. This CDR3 has 14 residues. Per the germline V gene, CDR1 is SNHLY and CDR2 is FYNNEI. The CDR3 sequence: CASSGDTSNQPQHF. The CDR3 DNA sequence: TGTGCCAGCAGTGGGGACACTAGCAATCAGCCCCAGCATTTT.

This chain uses TRBV18 with TRBJ2-3; D may be TRBD2 (6 bases). Germline V gene sequence: CDR1 KGHSH, CDR2 LQKENI. CDR3 length: 13 amino acids. V lost 6 bases, J lost 4 bases, and 11 bases lay in between. The CDR3 reads CASSPREADTQYF. CDR3 sequence (DNA): TGTGCCAGCTCCCCCAGGGAGGCAGATACGCAGTATTTT.

This clone was observed a few times. The chain links TRBV5-1 to TRBJ1-2, with no clear D. The V end lost 0 bases, the J end lost 4 bases, and 13 bases lay between the germline ends. The CDR3 sequence is 15 residues long. CDR1 and CDR2 from the germline V gene are SGHRS and YFSETQ. Written as DNA, the CDR3 is TGCGCCAGCAGCTTGGTAGCGGAAGGGCGCTATGGCTACACCTTC. Translating gives CASSLVAEGRYGYTF. The full variable domain, completed using reference TRBV5-1 and TRBJ1-2, is KAGVTQTPRYLIKTRGQQVTLSCSPISGHRSVSWYQQTPGQGLQFLFEYFSETQRNKGNFPGRFSGRQFSNSRSEMNVSTLELGDSALYLCASSLVAEGRYGYTFGSGTRLTVV.

The chain links TRBV25-1 to TRBJ2-1; 11 nucleotides agree with TRBD1. The germline CDR1 and CDR2 sequences are MGHDK and SYGVNS. The J segment lost 3 bases and the V segment lost 4 bases, leaving 5 bases of the junction unmatched. The CDR3 extends over 16 amino acids. Here the CDR3 DNA reads TGTGCCAGCAGTGCACGGGACAGGGGGATCTACAATGAGCAGTTCTTC. Residues: CASSARDRGIYNEQFF. Filled out from reference TRBV25-1 and TRBJ2-1, the complete variable domain reads EADIYQTPRYLVIGTGKKITLECSQTMGHDKMYWYQQDPGMELHLIHYSYGVNSTEKGDLSSESTVSRIRTEHFPLTLESARPSHTSQYLCASSARDRGIYNEQFFGPGTRLTVL.

The J gene is TRBJ1-1, the V gene TRBV2; TRBD1 agrees at 8 bases. The CDR3 consists of 14 residues. Germline CDR1 and CDR2: SNHLY and FYNNEI. Unmatched junction bases numbered 8, after V lost 7 bases and J lost 4 bases. CDR3 sequence reads: CASIERTGRTEAFF. DNA for the CDR3: TGTGCCAGCATAGAACGGACAGGGCGCACTGAAGCTTTCTTT.

The rearrangement links TRBV11-2 to TRBJ1-2; no definite D call. Germline lookup yields CDR1 SGHAT and CDR2 FQNNGV. Trimming shortened V by 9 bases and J by 4 bases, and 12 bases separated the two germline ends. The CDR3 sequence is 12 residues long. This chain's CDR3 is CASSKRAYGYTF. CDR3 nucleotide sequence: TGTGCCAGTAGTAAGAGAGCCTATGGCTACACCTTC. Full variable domain (outside the CDR3, taken from reference TRBV11-2 and TRBJ1-2): EAGVAQSPRYKIIEKRQSVAFWCNPISGHATLYWYQQILGQGPKLLIQFQNNGVVDDSQLPKDRFSAERLKGVDSTLKIQPAKLEDSAVYLCASSKRAYGYTFGSGTRLTVV.

The rearrangement joins TRBV14 to TRBJ2-7, with D possibly matching TRBD1 (5 bases). CDR3 size: 14 residues. V lost 2 bases and J 3 bases, leaving 11 bases between the germline ends. From germline, CDR1 is SGHDN and CDR2 FVKESK. The DNA of the CDR3 is TGTGCCAGCAGCCAACATGGACAAAGCTACGAGCAGTACTTC. This encodes CASSQHGQSYEQYF. Complete variable domain (other parts from reference TRBV14 and TRBJ2-7): EAGVTQFPSHSVIEKGQTVTLRCDPISGHDNLYWYRRVMGKEIKFLLHFVKESKQDESGMPNNRFLAERTGGTYSTLKVQPAELEDSGVYFCASSQHGQSYEQYFGPGTRLTVT.

The chain couples TRBV7-9 to TRBJ1-2; 8 nucleotides align to TRBD1. The CDR3 has 15 residues. V shed 5 bases, J shed 2 bases, and the junction held 7 bases outside the gene matches. Germline loops: CDR1 SEHNR, CDR2 FQNEAQ (reference sequence). CDR3 sequence (DNA): TGTGCCAGCAGCGCACACAGGGGGAAGAACTATGGCTACACCTTC. Its protein product is CASSAHRGKNYGYTF.

This rearrangement joins TRBV12-3 or TRBV12-4 to TRBJ1-6; D is undetermined. The CDR3 has 13 residues. Trimming took 6 bases from V and 9 from J, leaving 12 bases between them. The CDR3, as DNA: TGTGCCAGCAGCCCCGGGAGTGGTTCACCCCTCCACTTT. Translation: CASSPGSGSPLHF.

At least ten counts were recorded for this clone. The rearrangement joins TRBV27 to TRBJ2-3; 12 nucleotides match TRBD2. Germline CDR1 MNHEY, CDR2 SMNVEV (reference sequence). The trim removed 5 bases at V and 6 bases at J, leaving 6 bases unmatched. The CDR3 has 15 amino acids. CDR3 region: CASSPTSGGGDTQYF. The CDR3 DNA reads TGTGCCAGCAGTCCGACTAGCGGGGGAGGTGATACGCAGTATTTT.

V and J are TRBV2 and TRBJ2-7, with a possible D match to TRBD1 (6 bases). The CDR3 extends over 13 amino acids. Trimming took off 6 bases at V and 9 bases at J, with 18 bases between the two ends. Germline assignment: CDR1 SNHLY and CDR2 FYNNEI. CDR3 DNA: TGTGCCAGCAGGACCGGGACACATGAGAGGCAGTACTTC. It specifies CASRTGTHERQYF.

V and J are TRBV4-1 and TRBJ1-2, with D possibly TRBD1 on 6 matching bases. The germline V gene has CDR1 MGHRA and CDR2 YSYEKL. CDR3 length: 14 residues. Trimming cost V 4 bases and J 7 bases, with 16 bases left between them. CDR3 DNA: TGCGCCAGCAGCCGGCAGGGGTACCCTTCTGGCTACACCTTC. Amino acids: CASSRQGYPSGYTF.

This clone was seen more than once but under ten times. The same CDR3 also results from other DNA sequences found in this sample. J is TRBJ1-4 and V is TRBV18, with TRBD1 matching 9 bases. Germline CDR1 KGHSH, CDR2 LQKENI. CDR3 length: 14 amino acids. V lost 1 base to trimming and J lost 6 bases; unmatched junction nucleotides: 0. CDR3 coding DNA: TGTGCCAGCTCACCACGGACAGGGGATGAAAAACTGTTTTTT. Protein product: CASSPRTGDEKLFF.

The chain joins TRBV28 to TRBJ1-6, with 7 positions matching TRBD1. J was trimmed by 7 bases and V by 3 bases; bases with no gene match: 6. Germline loops: CDR1 MDHEN, CDR2 SYDVKM. This CDR3 has 15 amino acids. CDR3 coding DNA: TGTGCCAGCAGTTTCAAGGGGGCGCGGAATTCACCCCTCCACTTT. Translation gives CASSFKGARNSPLHF.

The chain recombines TRBV28 with TRBJ2-1; 8 bases fit TRBD2. The V and J ends lost 5 bases and 1 base, in that order; junction bases with no gene match: 10. Germline V gives CDR1 MDHEN, CDR2 SYDVKM. The CDR3 runs 17 residues. CDR3 in amino acids: CASSRPGLERSYNEQFF. CDR3 DNA: TGTGCCAGCAGTCGACCGGGACTAGAAAGGTCCTACAATGAGCAGTTCTTC.

The rearrangement joins TRBV14 to TRBJ1-1, with 9 bases that match TRBD1. V trimming: 0 bases; J trimming: 4 bases; junction bases outside the gene matches: 6. This CDR3 has 16 residues. The germline CDR1 and CDR2 sequences are SGHDN and FVKESK. The CDR3 sequence: CASSQEGQGWGTEAFF. The CDR3 DNA follows: TGTGCCAGCAGCCAAGAGGGACAGGGCTGGGGCACTGAAGCTTTCTTT.

The genes are TRBV5-1 and TRBJ2-2, with D possibly TRBD2 on 6 matching bases. The CDR3 is made up of 16 amino acids. The germline CDR1 and CDR2 sequences are SGHRS and YFSETQ. V dropped 4 bases and J dropped 0 bases, with 13 bases sitting between them. The CDR3 bases are TGCGCCAGCAGCCTCAGAGCGGGCTCGAACACCGGGGAGCTGTTTTTT. Translation gives CASSLRAGSNTGELFF.

This chain connects TRBV18 to TRBJ1-1; D is unclear. Germline values: CDR1 KGHSH, CDR2 LQKENI. The CDR3 has 13 residues. The V end was cut by 2 bases, the J end by 7 bases, with 11 bases between. The CDR3 DNA is TGTGCCAGCTCACCAGCGGGTGGGGATGAAGCTTTCTTT. It translates to CASSPAGGDEAFF. Using reference TRBV18 and TRBJ1-1 for the parts outside the CDR3, the full variable domain is NAGVMQNPRHLVRRRGQEARLRCSPMKGHSHVYWYRQLPEEGLKFMVYLQKENIIDESGMPKERFSAEFPKEGPSILRIQQVVRGDSAAYFCASSPAGGDEAFFGQGTRLTVV.

The table lists this clone with a count of one. The chain combines TRBV2 with TRBJ1-6, with unresolved D. The CDR3 sequence is 15 residues long. With 6 bases removed from V and 9 bases from J, the gap between germline ends came to 18 bases. Germline values: CDR1 SNHLY, CDR2 FYNNEI. In DNA, the CDR3 is TGTGCCAGCAGGAGTACAGACCTCACCATTTCACCCCTCCACTTT. Translating gives CASRSTDLTISPLHF.

V is TRBV2 and J is TRBJ2-7, with TRBD1 as a possible D gene (6 bases). From germline, CDR1 is SNHLY and CDR2 FYNNEI. Trimming shortened V by 7 bases and J by 0 bases, and 16 bases separated the two germline ends. This CDR3 has 15 residues. The CDR3 spells CASTERGHSSYEQYF. DNA for the CDR3: TGTGCCAGCACCGAAAGGGGACACAGCTCCTACGAGCAGTACTTC. Using reference TRBV2 and TRBJ2-7 for the parts outside the CDR3, the full variable domain is EPEVTQTPSHQVTQMGQEVILRCVPISNHLYFYWYRQILGQKVEFLVSFYNNEISEKSEIFDDQFSVERPDGSNFTLKIRSTKLEDSAMYFCASTERGHSSYEQYFGPGTRLTVT.

The J gene is TRBJ2-7, the V gene TRBV13, with no clear D. Germline values: CDR1 PRHDT, CDR2 FYEKMQ (reference sequence). The germline V and J ends were trimmed by 2 bases and 2 bases, with 10 bases remaining between them. The CDR3 contains 14 residues. The CDR3 here is CASSLLAKTYEQYF. In nucleotides, the CDR3 is TGTGCCAGCAGCTTATTGGCCAAAACCTACGAGCAGTACTTC.

This chain uses TRBV5-1 with TRBJ1-1; 9 positions match TRBD1. Germline assignment: CDR1 SGHRS and CDR2 YFSETQ. The CDR3 loop spans 15 amino acids. V lost 3 bases and J lost 1; bases outside the gene matches: 4. CDR3 sequence (DNA): TGCGCCAGCAGCTCCGGGACAGGGTGGAACACTGAAGCTTTCTTT. It specifies CASSSGTGWNTEAFF.